This T cell receptor (beta chain) is drawn from a study of T cell responses to AZD1222 COVID-19 vaccine. TCRdb's table, derived via immunoSEQ multiplex PCR, lists solely in-frame clones and lacks some. The sample shows some 61,000 clones, roughly 90% of them seen only once. Germline assignment: CDR1 SGHTA and CDR2 FQGNSA. Between the trimmed V and J ends, which lost 1 base and 2 bases, there was a span of 8 bases. The CDR3 extends over 14 amino acids. This receptor was identified in an adult in good health. The chain couples TRBV7-2 to TRBJ2-5, with a possible D match to TRBD2 (5 bases). The starting material was peripheral blood, obtained on day 0 of AZD1222 vaccination. This chain's CDR3 is CASSLGGIQETQYF. The CDR3, as DNA: TGTGCCAGCAGCTTAGGAGGGATTCAAGAGACCCAGTACTTC.